The T cell receptor beta chain described here comes from a study of radiotherapy plus CTLA-4 blockade in lung cancer. Study-wide findings and caveats: Radiotherapy plus ipilimumab was followed by expansion in blood of tumor-derived TCR clones.

Clones were read by immunoSEQ multiplex PCR, and TCRdb kept only the in-frame ones, dropping some. The repertoire includes about 35,000 clones, approximately 85% of them detected once, and about 5.8% sits in the top ten. To note about this clone: Its target is not known.

The V segment lost 5 bases and the J segment 0 bases; nucleotides outside the gene matches: 2. The CDR3 is 16 amino acids. CDR1 and CDR2 (germline): SNHLY, FYNNEI. V and J are TRBV2 and TRBJ2-2; 11 nucleotides align to TRBD2. The sample here was peripheral blood, taken from a patient treated with radiotherapy plus ipilimumab. The receptor was isolated from a human donor with non-small cell lung cancer who had stable disease on radiotherapy plus ipilimumab. The CDR3 is CASSPTSGTNTGELFF. CDR3 nucleotides: TGTGCCAGCAGTCCGACTAGCGGGACGAACACCGGGGAGCTGTTTTTT.